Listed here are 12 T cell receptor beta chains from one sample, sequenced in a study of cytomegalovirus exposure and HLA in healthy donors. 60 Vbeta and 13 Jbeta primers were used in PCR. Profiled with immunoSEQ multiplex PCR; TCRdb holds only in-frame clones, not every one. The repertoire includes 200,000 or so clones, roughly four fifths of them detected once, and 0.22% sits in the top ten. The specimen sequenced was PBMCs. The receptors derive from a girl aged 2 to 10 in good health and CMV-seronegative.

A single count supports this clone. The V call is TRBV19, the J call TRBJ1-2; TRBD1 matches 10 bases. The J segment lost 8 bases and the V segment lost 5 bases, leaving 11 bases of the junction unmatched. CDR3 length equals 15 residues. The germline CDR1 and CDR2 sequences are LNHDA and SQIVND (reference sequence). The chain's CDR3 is CASSPTGGQGIGYTF. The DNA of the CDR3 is TGTGCCAGTAGTCCCACCGGGGGACAGGGGATCGGCTACACCTTC.

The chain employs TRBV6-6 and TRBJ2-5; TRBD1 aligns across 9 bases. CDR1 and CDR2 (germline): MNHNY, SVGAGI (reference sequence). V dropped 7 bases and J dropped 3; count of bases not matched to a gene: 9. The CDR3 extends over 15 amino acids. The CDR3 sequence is CASNARDRDEETQYF. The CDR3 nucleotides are TGTGCCAGCAACGCCCGGGACAGGGACGAAGAGACCCAGTACTTC.

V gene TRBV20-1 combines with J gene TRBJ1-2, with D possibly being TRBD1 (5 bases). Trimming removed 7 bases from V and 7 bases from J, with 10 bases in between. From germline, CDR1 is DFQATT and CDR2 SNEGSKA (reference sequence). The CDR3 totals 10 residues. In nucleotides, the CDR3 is TGCAGTGTACCAGGGTTTGGCTACACCTTC. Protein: CSVPGFGYTF.

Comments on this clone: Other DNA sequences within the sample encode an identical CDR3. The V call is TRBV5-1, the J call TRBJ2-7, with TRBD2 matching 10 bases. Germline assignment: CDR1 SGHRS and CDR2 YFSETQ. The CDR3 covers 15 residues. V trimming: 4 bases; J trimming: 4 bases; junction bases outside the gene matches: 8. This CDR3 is CASSPGLAETYEQYF. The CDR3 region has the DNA TGCGCCAGCAGCCCTGGACTAGCGGAGACTTACGAGCAGTACTTC.

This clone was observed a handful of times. CDR3 residues: CAIRGQGRGTEAFF. The CDR3 DNA reads as TGTGCCATCAGAGGACAGGGACGGGGCACTGAAGCTTTCTTT. The chain employs TRBV10-3 and TRBJ1-1, with 8 bases that match TRBD1. Germline trimming cut 6 bases from V and 4 bases from J; bases unmatched to any gene: 7. The CDR3 is made up of 14 amino acids. Per the germline V gene, CDR1 is ENHRY and CDR2 is SYGVKD.

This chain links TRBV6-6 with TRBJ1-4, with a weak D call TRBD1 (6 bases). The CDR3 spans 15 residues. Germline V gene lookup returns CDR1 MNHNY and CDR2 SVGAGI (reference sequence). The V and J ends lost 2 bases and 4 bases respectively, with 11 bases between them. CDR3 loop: CASSYPTGSNEKLFF. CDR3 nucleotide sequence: TGTGCCAGCAGTTACCCCACAGGGAGTAATGAAAAACTGTTTTTT.

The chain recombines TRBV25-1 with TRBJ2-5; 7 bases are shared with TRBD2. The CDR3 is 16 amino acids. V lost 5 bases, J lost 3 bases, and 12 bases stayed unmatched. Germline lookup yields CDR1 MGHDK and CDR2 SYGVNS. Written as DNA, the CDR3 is TGTGCCAGCAGTCCTTACGACTGGCGGGGGAAAGAGACCCAGTACTTC. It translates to CASSPYDWRGKETQYF.

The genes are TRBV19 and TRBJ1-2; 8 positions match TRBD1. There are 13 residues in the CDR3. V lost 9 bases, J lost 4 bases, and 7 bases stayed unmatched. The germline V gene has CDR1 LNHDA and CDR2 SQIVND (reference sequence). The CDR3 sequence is CASAPGGVYGYTF. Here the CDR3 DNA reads TGTGCCAGCGCACCAGGGGGCGTCTATGGCTACACCTTC.

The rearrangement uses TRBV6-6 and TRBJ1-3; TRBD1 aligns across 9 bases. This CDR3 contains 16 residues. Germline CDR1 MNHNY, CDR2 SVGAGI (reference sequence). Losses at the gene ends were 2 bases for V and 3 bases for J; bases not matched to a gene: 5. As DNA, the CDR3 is TGTGCCAGCAGTTACAGACAGGGGGTTGGTGGAAACACCATATATTTT. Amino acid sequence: CASSYRQGVGGNTIYF.

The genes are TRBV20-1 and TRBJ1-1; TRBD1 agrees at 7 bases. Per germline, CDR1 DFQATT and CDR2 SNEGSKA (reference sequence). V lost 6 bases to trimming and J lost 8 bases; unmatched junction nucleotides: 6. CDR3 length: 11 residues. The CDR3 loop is CSASQGGEAFF. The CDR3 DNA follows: TGCAGTGCCAGCCAGGGGGGAGAAGCTTTCTTT.

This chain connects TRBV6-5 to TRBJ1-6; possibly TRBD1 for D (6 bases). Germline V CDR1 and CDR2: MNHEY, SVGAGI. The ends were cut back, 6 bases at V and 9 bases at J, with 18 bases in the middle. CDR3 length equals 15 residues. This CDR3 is CASRPGVSLGSPLHF. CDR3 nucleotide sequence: TGTGCCAGCAGACCAGGGGTTAGCCTCGGTTCACCCCTCCACTTT.

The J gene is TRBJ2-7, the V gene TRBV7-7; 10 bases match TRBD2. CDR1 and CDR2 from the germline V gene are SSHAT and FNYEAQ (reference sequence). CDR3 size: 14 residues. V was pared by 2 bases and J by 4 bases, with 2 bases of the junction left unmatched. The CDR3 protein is CASSLSSGSYEQYF. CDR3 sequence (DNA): TGTGCCAGCAGCTTATCTAGCGGGAGTTACGAGCAGTACTTC.